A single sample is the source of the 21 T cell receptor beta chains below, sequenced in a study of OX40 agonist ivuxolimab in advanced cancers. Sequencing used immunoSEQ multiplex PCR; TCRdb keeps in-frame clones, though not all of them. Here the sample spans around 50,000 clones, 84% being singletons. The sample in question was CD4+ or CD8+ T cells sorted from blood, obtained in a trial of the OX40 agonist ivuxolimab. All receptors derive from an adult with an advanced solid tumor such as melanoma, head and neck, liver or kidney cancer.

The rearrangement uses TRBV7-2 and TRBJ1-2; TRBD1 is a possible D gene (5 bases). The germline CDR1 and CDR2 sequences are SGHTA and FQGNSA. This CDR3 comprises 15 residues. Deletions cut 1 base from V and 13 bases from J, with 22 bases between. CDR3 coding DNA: TGTGCCAGCAGCTTAGATGCAGGGACCGTTAGTTCGGCCACCTTC. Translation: CASSLDAGTVSSATF.

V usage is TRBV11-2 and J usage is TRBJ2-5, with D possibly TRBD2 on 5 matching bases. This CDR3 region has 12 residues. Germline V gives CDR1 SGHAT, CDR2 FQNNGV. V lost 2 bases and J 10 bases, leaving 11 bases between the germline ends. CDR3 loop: CASSLNLANQYF. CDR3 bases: TGTGCCAGCAGCTTAAACCTAGCAAACCAGTACTTC.

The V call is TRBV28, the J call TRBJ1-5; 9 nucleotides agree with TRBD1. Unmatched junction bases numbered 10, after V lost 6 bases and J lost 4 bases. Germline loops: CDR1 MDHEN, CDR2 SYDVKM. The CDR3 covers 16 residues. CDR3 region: CASRPNYGQGNQPQHF. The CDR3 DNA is TGTGCCAGCAGGCCCAATTACGGACAGGGGAATCAGCCCCAGCATTTT.

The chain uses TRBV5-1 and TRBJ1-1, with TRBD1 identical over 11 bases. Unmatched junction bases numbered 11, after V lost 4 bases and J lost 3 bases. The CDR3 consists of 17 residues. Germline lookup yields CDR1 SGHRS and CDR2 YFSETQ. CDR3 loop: CASSAGQGAIRHTEAFF. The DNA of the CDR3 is TGCGCCAGCAGCGCAGGACAGGGGGCGATTAGGCACACTGAAGCTTTCTTT.

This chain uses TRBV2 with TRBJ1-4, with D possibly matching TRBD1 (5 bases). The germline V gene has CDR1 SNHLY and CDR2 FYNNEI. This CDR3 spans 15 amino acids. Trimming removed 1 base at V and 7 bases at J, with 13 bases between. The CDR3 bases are TGTGCCAGCAGTGAAGGGGGAGGGGTCGGTGAAAAACTGTTTTTT. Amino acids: CASSEGGGVGEKLFF.

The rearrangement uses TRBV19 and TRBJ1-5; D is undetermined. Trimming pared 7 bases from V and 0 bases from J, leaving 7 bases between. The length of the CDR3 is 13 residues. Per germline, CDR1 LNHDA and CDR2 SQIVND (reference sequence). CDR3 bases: TGTGCCAGTACAGGATATAGCAATCAGCCCCAGCATTTT. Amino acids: CASTGYSNQPQHF. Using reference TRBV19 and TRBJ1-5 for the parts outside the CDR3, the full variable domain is DGGITQSPKYLFRKEGQNVTLSCEQNLNHDAMYWYRQDPGQGLRLIYYSQIVNDFQKGDIAEGYSVSREKKESFPLTVTSAQKNPTAFYLCASTGYSNQPQHFGDGTRLSIL.

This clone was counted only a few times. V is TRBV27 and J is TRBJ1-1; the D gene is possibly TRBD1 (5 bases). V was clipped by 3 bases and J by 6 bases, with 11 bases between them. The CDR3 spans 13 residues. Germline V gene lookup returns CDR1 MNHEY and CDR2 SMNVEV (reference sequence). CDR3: CASSLGRRAEAFF. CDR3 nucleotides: TGTGCCAGCAGTTTGGGTCGCAGGGCTGAAGCTTTCTTT.

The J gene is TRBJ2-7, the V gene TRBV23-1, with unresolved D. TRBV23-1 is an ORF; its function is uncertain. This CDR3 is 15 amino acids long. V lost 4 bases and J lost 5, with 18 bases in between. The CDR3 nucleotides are TGCGCCAGCAGTCCCTTGGATCCAGGTACTCACGAGCAGTACTTC. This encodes CASSPLDPGTHEQYF.

CDR3 in amino acids: CASSASENYGYTF. The CDR3 DNA reads as TGTGCCAGCAGTGCTTCCGAAAACTATGGCTACACCTTC. The V call is TRBV6-1, the J call TRBJ1-2; no definite D call. Trimming removed 4 bases from V and 2 bases from J, with 8 bases in between. The V gene's germline CDR1 is MNHNS and CDR2 SASEGT. This CDR3 is built from 13 residues.

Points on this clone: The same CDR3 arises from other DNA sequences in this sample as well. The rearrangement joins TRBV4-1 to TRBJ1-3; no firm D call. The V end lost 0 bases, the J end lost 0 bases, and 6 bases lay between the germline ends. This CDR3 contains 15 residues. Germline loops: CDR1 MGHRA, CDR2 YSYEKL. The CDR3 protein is CASSQDGSSGNTIYF. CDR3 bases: TGCGCCAGCAGCCAAGACGGGTCCTCTGGAAACACCATATATTTT.

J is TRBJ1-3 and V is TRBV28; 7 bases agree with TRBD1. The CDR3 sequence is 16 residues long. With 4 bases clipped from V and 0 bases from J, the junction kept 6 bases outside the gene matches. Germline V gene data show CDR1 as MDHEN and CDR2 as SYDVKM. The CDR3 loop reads CASSSPRGDSGNTIYF. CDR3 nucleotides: TGTGCCAGCAGTTCCCCCAGGGGGGACTCTGGAAACACCATATATTTT.

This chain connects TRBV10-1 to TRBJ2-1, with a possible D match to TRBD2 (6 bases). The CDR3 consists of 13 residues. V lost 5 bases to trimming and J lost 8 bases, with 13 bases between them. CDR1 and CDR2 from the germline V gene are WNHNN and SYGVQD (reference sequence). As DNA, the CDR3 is TGCGCCAGCAGTTCGGGGGAGGTAGATGAGCAGTTCTTC. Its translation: CASSSGEVDEQFF.

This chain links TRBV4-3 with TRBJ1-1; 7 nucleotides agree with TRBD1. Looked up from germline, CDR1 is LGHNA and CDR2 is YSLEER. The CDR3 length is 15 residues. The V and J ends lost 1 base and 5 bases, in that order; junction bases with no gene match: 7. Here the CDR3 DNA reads TGCGCCAGCAGCCAAGCTCTCAGGGGGTTAACTGAAGCTTTCTTT. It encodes CASSQALRGLTEAFF.

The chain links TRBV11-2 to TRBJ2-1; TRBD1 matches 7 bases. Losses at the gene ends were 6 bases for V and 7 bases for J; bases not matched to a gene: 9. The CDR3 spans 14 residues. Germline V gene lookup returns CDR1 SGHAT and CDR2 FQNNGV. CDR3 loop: CASSMNRGSNEQFF. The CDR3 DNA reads TGTGCCAGCAGTATGAACAGGGGTAGTAATGAGCAGTTCTTC.

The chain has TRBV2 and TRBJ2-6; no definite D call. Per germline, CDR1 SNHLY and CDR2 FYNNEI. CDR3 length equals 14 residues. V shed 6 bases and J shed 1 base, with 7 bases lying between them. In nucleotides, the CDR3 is TGTGCCAGCAGAGGGTCTTCTGGGGCCAACGTCCTGACTTTC. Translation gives CASRGSSGANVLTF.

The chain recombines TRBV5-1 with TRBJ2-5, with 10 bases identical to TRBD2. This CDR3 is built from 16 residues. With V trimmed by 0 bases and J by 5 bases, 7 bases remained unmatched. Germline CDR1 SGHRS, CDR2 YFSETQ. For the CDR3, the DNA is TGCGCCAGCAGCTTGGCTAGCGGGAGTCTCGTGGAGACCCAGTACTTC. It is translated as CASSLASGSLVETQYF.

The CDR3 loop is CASSSYPGNRHNSPLHF. For the CDR3, the DNA is TGTGCCAGCAGTTCTTACCCAGGGAACCGGCATAATTCACCCCTCCACTTT. This chain joins TRBV28 and TRBJ1-6; tentatively, D is TRBD1 (5 bases). The ends were cut back, 4 bases at V and 5 bases at J, with 18 bases in the middle. The CDR3 length is 17 residues. The germline gives CDR1 MDHEN, CDR2 SYDVKM.

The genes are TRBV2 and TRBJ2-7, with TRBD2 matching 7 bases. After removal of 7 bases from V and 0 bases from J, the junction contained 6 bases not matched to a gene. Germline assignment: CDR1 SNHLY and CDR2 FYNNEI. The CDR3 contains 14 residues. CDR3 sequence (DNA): TGTGCCAGCACACTAGCGCCGAGCTCCTACGAGCAGTACTTC. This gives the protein CASTLAPSSYEQYF.

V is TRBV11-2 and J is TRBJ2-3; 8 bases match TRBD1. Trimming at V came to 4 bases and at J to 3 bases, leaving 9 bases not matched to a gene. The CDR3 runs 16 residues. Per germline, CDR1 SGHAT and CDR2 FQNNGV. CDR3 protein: CASSSPGQGATDTQYF. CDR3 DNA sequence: TGTGCCAGCAGCTCCCCCGGTCAGGGGGCAACAGATACGCAGTATTTT.

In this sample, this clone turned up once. In nucleotides, the CDR3 is TGTGCCAGCCCCACGGGGGGGACCAGCTCCTACGAGCAGTACTTC. Encoded protein: CASPTGGTSSYEQYF. The V and J genes are TRBV10-3 and TRBJ2-7, with TRBD2 matching 8 bases. CDR1 is ENHRY, CDR2 SYGVKD, per germline. This CDR3 region has 15 residues. Trimming took 10 bases from V and 0 from J; bases not matched to a gene: 11.

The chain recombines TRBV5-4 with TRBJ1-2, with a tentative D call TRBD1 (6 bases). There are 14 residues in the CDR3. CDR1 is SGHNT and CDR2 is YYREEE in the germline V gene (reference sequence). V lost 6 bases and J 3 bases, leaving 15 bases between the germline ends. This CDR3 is CASNPGGRDYGYTF. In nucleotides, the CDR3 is TGTGCCAGCAACCCCGGGGGGCGCGACTATGGCTACACCTTC.